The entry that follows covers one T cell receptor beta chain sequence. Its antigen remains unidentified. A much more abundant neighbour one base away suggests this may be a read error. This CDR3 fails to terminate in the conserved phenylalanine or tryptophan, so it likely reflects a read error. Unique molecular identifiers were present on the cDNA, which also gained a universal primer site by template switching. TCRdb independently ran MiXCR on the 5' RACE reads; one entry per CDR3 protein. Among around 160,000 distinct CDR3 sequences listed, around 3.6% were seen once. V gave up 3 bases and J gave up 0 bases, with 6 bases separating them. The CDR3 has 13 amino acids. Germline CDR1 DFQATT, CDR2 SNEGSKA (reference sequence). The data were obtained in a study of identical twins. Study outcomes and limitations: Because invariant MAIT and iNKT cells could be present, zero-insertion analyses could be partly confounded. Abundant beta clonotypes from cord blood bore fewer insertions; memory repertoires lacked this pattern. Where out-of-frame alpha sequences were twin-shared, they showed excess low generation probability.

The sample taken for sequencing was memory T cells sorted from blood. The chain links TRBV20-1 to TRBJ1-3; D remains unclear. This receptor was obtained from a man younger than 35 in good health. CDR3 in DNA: TGCAGTGCTAGGCCCAGCTCTGGAAACACCATATATTAT. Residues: CSARPSSGNTIYY.